This TCR beta chain was captured in a study of blood T cells in healthy people across ages. The second PCR ran roughly 6 to 11 cycles with a sample-barcoded 5' primer and J-beta primers. Each cDNA molecule carried a tag from a template-switch adaptor that contained 12 random nucleotides. One entry per CDR3 protein results from TCRdb running MiXCR on the 5' RACE reads. The sample lists 890,000 or so distinct CDR3 sequences; around 62% were seen once. From germline, CDR1 is SQVTM and CDR2 ANQGSEA. Between the trimmed V and J ends, which lost 6 bases and 3 bases, there was a span of 14 bases. The CDR3 is 14 amino acids. Turning to this clonotype: Antigen specificity is unknown.

The authors extracted at least 6 micrograms of total RNA per sample. General observations from the study: Strongly correlated with naive T cell percentage was TCR beta diversity. Estimates of total diversity, which came from one million sequenced T cells, were considered to be underestimates.

The receptor was derived from a man younger than 40 in good health. V is TRBV29-1 and J is TRBJ2-2; possibly TRBD1 for D (6 bases). Sequenced: blood. This chain's CDR3 is CSVSWGPDTGELFF. For the CDR3, the DNA is TGCAGCGTGTCGTGGGGGCCTGACACCGGGGAGCTGTTTTTT.